This TCR beta chain is from a study of PD-L1 blockade in urothelial cancer. Looking at the study overall: About 85% of the roughly 29 patients were men whose urothelial cancer was bladder-origin. When blood samples were assessed, the median T cell count was around 150,000.

Noted time point: peripheral blood 6 weeks after treatment start. Germline V gives CDR1 MGHDK, CDR2 SYGVNS. V shed 3 bases, J shed 6 bases, and the junction held 7 bases outside the gene matches. The CDR3 length is 14 residues. Produced via immunoSEQ multiplex PCR; TCRdb's table is partial and in-frame only. The sample records around 110,000 clones, more than 85% being singletons. The input for sequencing was PBMCs, taken around atezolizumab (anti-PD-L1) treatment. This receptor was identified in a man in his fifties or sixties with urothelial cancer. The chain recombines TRBV25-1 with TRBJ1-2, with 7 bases aligning to TRBD1. The CDR3 reads CASSDPAGGHGYTF. The CDR3 bases are TGTGCCAGCAGTGATCCCGCAGGGGGGCATGGCTACACCTTC.